The source of this T cell receptor beta chain is a study of blood T cell repertoires in COVID-19. J was trimmed by 3 bases and V by 5 bases; bases with no gene match: 9. Germline CDR1 and CDR2: MGHRA and YSYEKL. CDR3 length: 15 residues. As originally analysed: Amplification of reference gene primers provided the estimated nucleated cell counts. Measured with immunoSEQ multiplex PCR; TCRdb has only the in-frame clones, and not every one. The V and J calls and clone size come from that table; D and trimming were worked out from the DNA. Among 200,000 to 300,000 clones listed, roughly 86% were seen once.

V gene TRBV4-1 combines with J gene TRBJ2-5; 7 positions match TRBD1. The sample consisted of peripheral blood. The origin of this receptor is a woman in her sixties or seventies with COVID-19, enrolled during active disease. The CDR3: CASSVRGQTKETQYF. CDR3 coding DNA: TGCGCCAGCAGCGTGAGGGGACAGACTAAAGAGACCCAGTACTTC.